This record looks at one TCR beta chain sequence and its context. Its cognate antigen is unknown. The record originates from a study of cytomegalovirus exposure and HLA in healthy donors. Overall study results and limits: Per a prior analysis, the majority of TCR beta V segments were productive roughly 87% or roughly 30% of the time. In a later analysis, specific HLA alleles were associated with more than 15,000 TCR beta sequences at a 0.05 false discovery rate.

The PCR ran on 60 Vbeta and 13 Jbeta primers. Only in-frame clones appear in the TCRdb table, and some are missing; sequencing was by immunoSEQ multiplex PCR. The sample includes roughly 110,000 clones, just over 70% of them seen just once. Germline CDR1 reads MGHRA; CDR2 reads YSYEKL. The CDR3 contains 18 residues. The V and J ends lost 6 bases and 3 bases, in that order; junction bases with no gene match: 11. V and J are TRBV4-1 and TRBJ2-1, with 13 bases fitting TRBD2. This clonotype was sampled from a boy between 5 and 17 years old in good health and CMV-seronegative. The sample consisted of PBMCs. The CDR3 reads CASSPGTSGKFVYNEQFF. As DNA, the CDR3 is TGCGCCAGCAGTCCCGGGACTAGCGGGAAATTTGTCTACAATGAGCAGTTCTTC.